This record covers a single T cell receptor beta chain. Its matching antigen is unknown. This record belongs to a study of shared clonotypes between healthy human individuals. Whole-study findings and limits: Relative to clonotypes present in all four donors, those not shared had lower generation probabilities. Between a few donors, naive CD4 clonotypes were shared at a level of around 4.8%. A limitation of the genetic and exposure-history diversity represented arose from few donors.

Generated by immunoSEQ multiplex PCR, the TCRdb table keeps only in-frame clones and is missing some. Of some 2.3 million clones in the sample, more than 85% were seen once. V lost 1 base to trimming and J lost 5 bases, with 10 bases between them. The CDR3 length is 14 residues. Germline V CDR1 and CDR2: SGHRS, YFSETQ. The donors, healthy adults who were HIV-negative, had experienced no recent acute infections or vaccinations. The source material was naive CD4+ T cells from PBMCs. The sample's subset: CD45RA+ positively selected. The clonotype originates from a man aged 18-30 years in good health. Some clones in this sample may be carry-over from other donors' samples. J is TRBJ2-1 and V is TRBV5-1; possibly TRBD2 for D (5 bases). CDR3 nucleotides: TGCGCCAGCAGCTTGATCGGCGGGCACAATGAGCAGTTCTTC. Translation: CASSLIGGHNEQFF.